The rows below give T cell receptor beta chains drawn from one sample of a study of OX40 agonist ivuxolimab in advanced cancers. Sequencing was performed with immunoSEQ multiplex PCR; in TCRdb, only in-frame clones are kept and a portion is missing. This table holds 35,000 to 45,000 clones, 82% found once. The sample was CD4+ or CD8+ T cells sorted from blood, taken in a trial of the OX40 agonist ivuxolimab. These receptor sequences come from an adult with an advanced solid tumor such as melanoma, head and neck, liver or kidney cancer. The CDR3 runs from the conserved cysteine through the conserved F or W. The order of the fields is V gene, D gene, J gene, CDR3 protein, CDR3 DNA. A D gene is named only where the DNA matches it firmly.

v_call: TRBV27; d_call: TRBD1; j_call: TRBJ2-7; cdr3_aa: CASSLEGASYEQYF; cdr3_nt: TGTGCCAGCAGTTTAGAGGGGGCCTCCTACGAGCAGTACTTC
v_call: TRBV7-9; d_call: NA; j_call: TRBJ2-1; cdr3_aa: CASRGNYNEQFF; cdr3_nt: TGTGCCTCCAGAGGGAACTACAATGAGCAGTTCTTC
v_call: TRBV4-3; d_call: TRBD2; j_call: TRBJ2-1; cdr3_aa: CASSPTFSGRGGIVEQFF; cdr3_nt: TGCGCCAGCAGCCCCACCTTTAGCGGGAGGGGGGGAATAGTTGAGCAGTTCTTC
v_call: TRBV28; d_call: NA; j_call: TRBJ1-2; cdr3_aa: CASSLSKGLSGYTF; cdr3_nt: TGTGCCAGCAGTTTATCGAAGGGTTTATCTGGCTACACCTTC
v_call: TRBV2; d_call: NA; j_call: TRBJ2-4; cdr3_aa: CASSGGDTIQYF; cdr3_nt: TGTGCCAGCAGTGGGGGAGACACCATTCAGTACTTC
v_call: TRBV4-1; d_call: TRBD2; j_call: TRBJ2-5; cdr3_aa: CASSQVLAGGETQYF; cdr3_nt: TGCGCCAGCAGCCAAGTACTAGCGGGAGGAGAGACCCAGTACTTC
v_call: TRBV5-4; d_call: NA; j_call: TRBJ1-1; cdr3_aa: CASSHPGRGNTEAFF; cdr3_nt: TGTGCCAGCAGCCACCCTGGCAGGGGGAACACTGAAGCTTTCTTT
v_call: TRBV7-9; d_call: NA; j_call: TRBJ1-1; cdr3_aa: CASSLVVGGTEAFF; cdr3_nt: TGTGCCAGCAGCTTAGTAGTAGGTGGGACTGAAGCTTTCTTT
v_call: TRBV6-1; d_call: NA; j_call: TRBJ2-5; cdr3_aa: CASSEEGPGSPWGTQYF; cdr3_nt: TGTGCCAGCAGTGAAGAGGGCCCCGGGTCTCCATGGGGGACCCAGTACTTC
v_call: TRBV28; d_call: NA; j_call: TRBJ1-5; cdr3_aa: CASSLGRRGDQPQHF; cdr3_nt: TGTGCCAGCAGCCTCGGACGCCGGGGCGATCAGCCCCAGCATTTT
v_call: TRBV7-8; d_call: TRBD1; j_call: TRBJ1-4; cdr3_aa: CASSLLQGVNEKLFF; cdr3_nt: TGTGCCAGCAGCCTGTTACAGGGGGTTAATGAAAAACTGTTTTTT
v_call: TRBV5-1; d_call: NA; j_call: TRBJ2-7; cdr3_aa: CASSTQGSYEQYF; cdr3_nt: TGCGCCAGCAGCACACAGGGCTCCTACGAGCAGTACTTC
v_call: TRBV7-2; d_call: TRBD1; j_call: TRBJ1-5; cdr3_aa: CASSDDGRTGVGSNQPQHF; cdr3_nt: TGCGCCAGCAGCGATGACGGCCGGACAGGGGTAGGGAGCAATCAGCCCCAGCATTTT
v_call: TRBV6-6; d_call: NA; j_call: TRBJ2-7; cdr3_aa: CASSPLAALIGF; cdr3_nt: TGTGCCAGCAGCCCCCTAGCAGCCCTAATAGGGTTC